One sample yielded the 13 T cell receptor beta chains listed below, sequenced in a study of blood T cell repertoires in COVID-19. This table comes from immunoSEQ multiplex PCR, and its TCRdb copy is limited to in-frame clones, with some not included. The sample carries over 35,000 clones, more than 60% recorded once. The sequencing sample was made of peripheral blood. Every receptor here comes from a man aged 60 to 69 with active COVID-19.

The chain recombines TRBV7-3 with TRBJ2-1, with 16 bases lining up with TRBD2. The germline CDR1 and CDR2 sequences are SGHTA and FQGTGA. The CDR3 is 17 residues long. Unmatched junction bases numbered 8, after V lost 4 bases and J lost 8 bases. CDR3 residues: CASSSGLAGGPGDEQFF. The CDR3 nucleotides read TGTGCCAGCAGCTCGGGACTAGCGGGAGGGCCGGGGGATGAGCAGTTCTTC.

This chain links TRBV11-2 with TRBJ2-1; the match to TRBD2 covers 8 bases. The CDR3 is made up of 15 amino acids. Unmatched junction bases numbered 5, after V lost 2 bases and J lost 5 bases. Germline V gene data show CDR1 as SGHAT and CDR2 as FQNNGV. The CDR3 loop is CASSLTGGVHNEQFF. The CDR3 DNA is TGTGCCAGCAGCTTAACCGGGGGGGTCCACAATGAGCAGTTCTTC.

This sequence joins TRBV19 and TRBJ1-1, with 9 bases aligning to TRBD1. V dropped 3 bases and J dropped 5; count of bases not matched to a gene: 4. CDR3 length: 14 amino acids. In germline, CDR1 is LNHDA, CDR2 SQIVND (reference sequence). This CDR3 reads CASSMTGGRTEAFF. CDR3 in DNA: TGTGCCAGTAGTATGACAGGGGGGAGGACTGAAGCTTTCTTT.

The rearrangement joins TRBV6-5 to TRBJ2-2; TRBD2 matches at 12 bases. This CDR3 spans 16 amino acids. Unmatched junction bases numbered 4, after V lost 4 bases and J lost 4 bases. Per germline, CDR1 MNHEY and CDR2 SVGAGI. CDR3 protein: CASSSGLAGTTGELFF. For the CDR3, the DNA is TGTGCCAGCAGTTCAGGACTAGCGGGGACCACCGGGGAGCTGTTTTTT.

The chain combines TRBV7-2 with TRBJ1-2; 10 nucleotides align to TRBD1. CDR3 length: 14 amino acids. CDR1 SGHTA and CDR2 FQGNSA come from the germline V gene. V lost 3 bases to trimming and J lost 7 bases; unmatched junction nucleotides: 5. CDR3 sequence reads: CASSLDRGLGGYTF. The CDR3 nucleotides read TGTGCCAGCAGCTTGGACAGGGGGTTGGGTGGCTACACCTTC.

This clone showed up just once. The chain links TRBV3-1 (or the pseudogene TRBV3-2) to TRBJ1-1; 7 positions match TRBD1. Trimming took 7 bases from V and 2 from J; bases not matched to a gene: 7. Looked up from germline, CDR1 is LGHDT and CDR2 is YNNKEL (reference sequence). The CDR3 spans 14 residues. The CDR3: CASTKTGKNTEAFF. Here the CDR3 DNA reads TGTGCCAGCACCAAGACAGGGAAAAACACTGAAGCTTTCTTT.

The gene calls are TRBV13 and TRBJ1-1; D is ambiguous. The CDR3 covers 14 residues. CDR1 is PRHDT and CDR2 is FYEKMQ in the germline V gene (reference sequence). Trimming removed 6 bases from V and 3 bases from J, with 14 bases in between. The CDR3 DNA follows: TGTGCCAGCAGTTTCCGGTTCCGGGACACTGAAGCTTTCTTT. Amino acids: CASSFRFRDTEAFF.

The genes are TRBV5-6 and TRBJ2-3; 7 bases agree with TRBD2. The germline CDR1 and CDR2 sequences are SGHDT and YYEEEE. V lost 0 bases to trimming and J lost 3 bases; unmatched junction nucleotides: 10. The CDR3 length is 17 residues. The CDR3 here is CASSLGAGLGGTDTQYF. The CDR3 DNA is TGTGCCAGCAGCTTGGGGGCTGGGTTGGGAGGGACAGATACGCAGTATTTT. The variable domain in full, completed from reference TRBV5-6 and TRBJ2-3, reads DAGVTQSPTHLIKTRGQQVTLRCSPKSGHDTVSWYQQALGQGPQFIFQYYEEEERQRGNFPDRFSGHQFPNYSSELNVNALLLGDSALYLCASSLGAGLGGTDTQYFGPGTRLTVL.

The CDR3: CASSYGSSYEQYF. The CDR3 DNA sequence: TGTGCCAGCAGTTATGGCAGCTCCTACGAGCAGTACTTC. The gene calls are TRBV28 and TRBJ2-7; D gene uncertain. This CDR3 is 13 amino acids long. Trimming cost V 4 bases and J 0 bases, with 7 bases left between them. Germline CDR1 MDHEN, CDR2 SYDVKM.

The chain couples TRBV21-1 to TRBJ1-1; the D segment call TRBD1 is taken from the table without a DNA check. TRBV21-1 is a recognized pseudogene. CDR3 size: 11 residues. The CDR3: CATLGRSEAFF. CDR3 DNA sequence: TGTGCCACCTTGGGGCGTAGTGAAGCTTTCTTT.

The chain combines TRBV27 with TRBJ1-1, with D perhaps TRBD1 (6 bases). CDR3 size: 15 residues. V was trimmed by 0 bases and J by 4 bases, leaving 12 bases between them. Per the germline V gene, CDR1 is MNHEY and CDR2 is SMNVEV (reference sequence). The CDR3 DNA reads as TGTGCCAGCAGTTTATCGGGGGCCTTTGGCACTGAAGCTTTCTTT. It is translated as CASSLSGAFGTEAFF.

The chain is built from TRBV5-4 and TRBJ1-2, with D possibly being TRBD1 (6 bases). V was trimmed by 6 bases and J by 5 bases, leaving 20 bases between them. This CDR3 has 15 amino acids. The germline CDR1 and CDR2 sequences are SGHNT and YYREEE (reference sequence). The CDR3 coding sequence is TGTGCCAGCACCAAAGGGACACCCGGTCTTTATGGCTACACCTTC. Residues: CASTKGTPGLYGYTF.

This clone was counted a few times. V usage is TRBV5-1 and J usage is TRBJ1-2, with 8 positions matching TRBD1. After removal of 4 bases from V and 8 bases from J, the junction contained 10 bases not matched to a gene. Germline V gives CDR1 SGHRS, CDR2 YFSETQ. This CDR3 has 14 residues. The CDR3 DNA is TGCGCCAGCAGCCCCGGACAGGGCAGGGGAGGCTACACCTTC. This encodes CASSPGQGRGGYTF.